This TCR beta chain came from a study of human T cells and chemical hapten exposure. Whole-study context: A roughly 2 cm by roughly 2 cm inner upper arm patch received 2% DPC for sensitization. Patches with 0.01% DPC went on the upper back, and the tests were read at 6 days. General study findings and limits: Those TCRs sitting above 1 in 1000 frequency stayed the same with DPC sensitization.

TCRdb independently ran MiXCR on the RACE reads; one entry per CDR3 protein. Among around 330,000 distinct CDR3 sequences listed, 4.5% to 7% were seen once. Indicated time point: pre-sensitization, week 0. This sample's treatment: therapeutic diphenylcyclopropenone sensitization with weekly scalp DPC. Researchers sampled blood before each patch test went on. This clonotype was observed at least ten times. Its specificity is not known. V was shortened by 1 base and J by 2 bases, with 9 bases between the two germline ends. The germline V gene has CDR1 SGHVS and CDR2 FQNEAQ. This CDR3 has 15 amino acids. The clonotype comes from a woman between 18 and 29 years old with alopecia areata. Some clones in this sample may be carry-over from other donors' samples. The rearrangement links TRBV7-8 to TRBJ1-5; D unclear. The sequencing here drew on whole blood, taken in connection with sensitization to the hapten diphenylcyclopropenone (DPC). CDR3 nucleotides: TGTGCCAGCAGCTTAGGTACGAGGGGCAATCAGCCCCAGCATTTT. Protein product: CASSLGTRGNQPQHF.